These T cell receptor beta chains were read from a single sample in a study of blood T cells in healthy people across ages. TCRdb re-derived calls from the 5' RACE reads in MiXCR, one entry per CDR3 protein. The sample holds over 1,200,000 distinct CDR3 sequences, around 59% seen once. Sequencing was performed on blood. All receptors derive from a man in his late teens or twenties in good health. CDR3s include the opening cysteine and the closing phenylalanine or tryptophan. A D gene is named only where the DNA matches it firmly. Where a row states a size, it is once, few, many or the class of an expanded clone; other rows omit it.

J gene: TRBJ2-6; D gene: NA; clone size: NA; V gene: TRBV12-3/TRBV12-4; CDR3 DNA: TGTGCCAGCACTCTAAACCGCTACGGGAGCTCTGGGGCCAACGTCCTGACTTTC; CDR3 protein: CASTLNRYGSSGANVLTF
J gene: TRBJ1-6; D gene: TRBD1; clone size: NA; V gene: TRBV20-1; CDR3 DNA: TGCAGTGCTGACGGATCTGAGGGACCCGAGGGGGCTCTGAGTCCCCTCCACTTT; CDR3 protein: CSADGSEGPEGALSPLHF
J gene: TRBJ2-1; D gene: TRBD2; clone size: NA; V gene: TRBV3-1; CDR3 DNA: TGTGCCAGCAGCCCTTCGGGCTGGCGGGAGACCCAGTTCTTC; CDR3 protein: CASSPSGWRETQFF
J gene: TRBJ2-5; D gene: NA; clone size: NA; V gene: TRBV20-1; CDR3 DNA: TGCAGTGCTAGAGAGGGGGTGCAAGAGACCCAGTACTTC; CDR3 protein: CSAREGVQETQYF
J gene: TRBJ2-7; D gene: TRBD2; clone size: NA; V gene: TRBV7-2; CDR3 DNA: TGTGCCAGCAGCTTATCGGTGGCTAGCGGGAGTGTATCCCACGAGCAGTACTTC; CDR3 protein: CASSLSVASGSVSHEQYF
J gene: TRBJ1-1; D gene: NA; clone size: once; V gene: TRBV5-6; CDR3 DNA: TGTGCCAGCAGCCCACCGCCGGGACCGACGAACACTGAAGCTTTCTTT; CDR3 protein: CASSPPPGPTNTEAFF
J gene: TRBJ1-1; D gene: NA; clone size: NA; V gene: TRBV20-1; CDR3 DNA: TGCAGTGCTAGAGAGGGAGGTAGTGGCACTGAAGCTTTCTTT; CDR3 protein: CSAREGGSGTEAFF
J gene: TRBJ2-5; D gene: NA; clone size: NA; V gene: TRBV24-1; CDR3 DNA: TGTGCCACCACGACAGTCCAAGAGACCCAGTACTTC; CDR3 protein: CATTTVQETQYF
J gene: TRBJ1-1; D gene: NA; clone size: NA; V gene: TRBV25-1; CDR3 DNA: TGTGCCAGCAGTGAGCTAGGGATAGGAGCTGAAGCTTTCTTT; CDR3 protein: CASSELGIGAEAFF
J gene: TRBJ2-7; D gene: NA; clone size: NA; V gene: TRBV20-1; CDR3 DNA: TGCAGTGCTAGTGATATAGCGAGCCATGAGCAGTACTTC; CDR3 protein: CSASDIASHEQYF